This entry concerns a single T cell receptor (beta chain). Only in-frame clones appear in the TCRdb table, and some are missing; sequencing was by immunoSEQ multiplex PCR. The sample has 300,000 to 350,000 clones, around 90% seen once. This entry is derived from a study of blood T cell repertoires in COVID-19. The sample comprised peripheral blood. The receptor comes from a young woman who had recovered from COVID-19.

For the CDR3, the DNA is TGTGCCAGCAGCTTTAGGGAGGGGGAGACCCAGTACTTC. This gives the protein CASSFREGETQYF. The V gene is TRBV7-2, the J gene TRBJ2-5; 7 bases map to TRBD2. Per the germline V gene, CDR1 is SGHTA and CDR2 is FQGNSA. The V and J ends lost 3 bases and 5 bases, in that order; junction bases with no gene match: 3. The CDR3 is made up of 13 amino acids.